This passage covers 8 T cell receptor beta chains from one sample sequenced in a study of CD8 T cells in ankylosing spondylitis. One entry per CDR3 protein, called by TCRdb with MiXCR from the 5' RACE reads. The table lists under 85,000 distinct CDR3 sequences, approximately 5.3% of them singletons. Sequenced material: blood, either unsorted or a sorted T cell fraction (not recorded which). The receptor set was obtained from a male donor with ankylosing spondylitis or in good health (not recorded which).

There are many counts of this clonotype. The chain has TRBV10-3 and TRBJ1-1, with 7 bases matching TRBD1. This CDR3 comprises 14 residues. V shed 4 bases and J 0 bases; nucleotides not matched to a gene: 2. The germline V gene encodes CDR1 ENHRY and CDR2 SYGVKD. The CDR3 region is CAISVDRMNTEAFF. The CDR3 nucleotides read TGTGCCATCAGTGTGGACAGGATGAACACTGAAGCTTTCTTT.

There are many counts of this clonotype. This rearrangement joins TRBV13 to TRBJ1-1; D is unclear. The CDR3 contains 12 residues. Trimming stripped 8 bases from V and 0 bases from J, with 7 bases between. Germline CDR1 PRHDT, CDR2 FYEKMQ (reference sequence). The CDR3: CASGFLNTEAFF. In nucleotides, the CDR3 is TGTGCCAGCGGTTTCTTGAACACTGAAGCTTTCTTT.

This clonotype appeared a few times. V is TRBV30 and J is TRBJ2-7; D is uncertain. CDR1 and CDR2 (germline): GTSNPN, SVGIG (reference sequence). V lost 0 bases and J lost 6, with 6 bases in between. The CDR3 has 11 amino acids. Written as DNA, the CDR3 is TGTGCCTGGAGTGTTCGAGGCGAGCAGTACTTC. Protein: CAWSVRGEQYF.

The table lists this clonotype with many counts. This chain uses TRBV27 with TRBJ2-1; D is uncertain. Germline V CDR1 and CDR2: MNHEY, SMNVEV (reference sequence). This CDR3 is 14 amino acids long. V lost 2 bases, J lost 3 bases, and 8 bases lay in between. DNA of the CDR3: TGTGCCAGCAGTTTAACTGCCCTCTACAATGAGCAGTTCTTC. The encoded protein is CASSLTALYNEQFF.

This clonotype has at least ten counts. The chain joins TRBV9 to TRBJ2-5, with D perhaps matching TRBD1 (6 bases). This CDR3 spans 17 amino acids. Germline loops: CDR1 SGDLS, CDR2 YYNGEE. V lost 4 bases and J lost 5, with 24 bases in between. CDR3 sequence: CASSSRPGTIRGETQYF. Written as DNA, the CDR3 is TGTGCCAGCAGCTCTCGTCCCGGGACAATCCGAGGGGAGACCCAGTACTTC.

This clonotype showed up many times. This chain joins TRBV20-1 and TRBJ2-2; 10 bases line up with TRBD2. After removal of 5 bases from V and 3 bases from J, the junction contained 3 bases not matched to a gene. Germline V gene sequence: CDR1 DFQATT, CDR2 SNEGSKA (reference sequence). The CDR3 runs to 14 residues. CDR3 protein: CSAASGGYTGELFF. Here the CDR3 DNA reads TGCAGTGCTGCTAGCGGGGGATACACCGGGGAGCTGTTTTTT.

This clonotype was seen more than once but under ten times. This chain links TRBV19 with TRBJ2-4, with D perhaps being TRBD1 or TRBD2 (5 bases each). Germline values: CDR1 LNHDA, CDR2 SQIVND (reference sequence). The CDR3 has 18 amino acids. The ends were cut back, 4 bases at V and 7 bases at J, with 26 bases in the middle. The CDR3 DNA reads as TGTGCCAGTAGTACTAGGAATACGCCGGGGCCGGCGTCCAACATTCAGTACTTC. The encoded protein is CASSTRNTPGPASNIQYF. Complete variable domain (other parts from reference TRBV19 and TRBJ2-4): DGGITQSPKYLFRKEGQNVTLSCEQNLNHDAMYWYRQDPGQGLRLIYYSQIVNDFQKGDIAEGYSVSREKKESFPLTVTSAQKNPTAFYLCASSTRNTPGPASNIQYFGAGTRLSVL.

This clonotype was found many times. This chain uses TRBV28 with TRBJ1-6; D may be TRBD1 (5 bases). Looked up from germline, CDR1 is MDHEN and CDR2 is SYDVKM. Trimming stripped 5 bases from V and 6 bases from J, with 11 bases between. CDR3 length equals 14 residues. CDR3: CASSRGLGNSPLHF. Here the CDR3 DNA reads TGTGCCAGCAGTCGGGGCTTGGGTAATTCACCCCTCCACTTT.